This entry describes one T cell receptor (beta chain). This entry is derived from a study of PD-L1 blockade in urothelial cancer. This CDR3 has 14 residues. The germline V gene has CDR1 SGDLS and CDR2 YYNGEE. V lost 0 bases, J lost 11 bases, and 17 bases lay in between. Time point denoted: peripheral blood 6 weeks after treatment start. Sampling of each patient yielded between 1 and 8 specimens, collected pretreatment and on-treatment. This table comes from immunoSEQ multiplex PCR, and its TCRdb copy is limited to in-frame clones, with some not included. This sample has around 62,000 clones; about nine tenths occur once, and the top ten carry about 11%.

This chain connects TRBV9 to TRBJ1-1; D not certain. The sequenced sample was PBMCs, obtained around atezolizumab (anti-PD-L1) treatment. The receptor's source is a man aged 60-69 years with urothelial cancer. Here the CDR3 reads CASSVGADALRAFF. In nucleotides, the CDR3 is TGTGCCAGCAGCGTAGGTGCAGACGCTCTGAGGGCTTTCTTT.